The entry below describes one TCR beta chain. The antigen remains unidentified. The table came from immunoSEQ multiplex PCR; TCRdb's copy has only in-frame clones and leaves some out. The sample has about 340,000 clones, nearly 95% seen once. As for time point: blood from clinic visit 5 months post-surgery; TSC patient then seizure free. Only cases whose brain tissue showed the highest T cell transcript signatures were sequenced. Patients received at least one anti-epileptic drug before surgery. These data belong to a study of brain T cells in children with intractable seizures. Findings of the study overall: Only CDR3 sequence similarity suggested viral specificity, without known HCMV serostatus.

In germline, CDR1 is SGHTA, CDR2 FQGTGA. Trimming cost V 4 bases and J 4 bases, with 10 bases left between them. CDR3 length: 13 residues. The sample in question was peripheral blood, obtained 4 to 5 months after surgery. The chain is built from TRBV7-3 and TRBJ1-2; D remains unclear. The TCR sequence derives from a boy younger than two with tuberous sclerosis and intractable seizures. The chain's CDR3 is CASSSDGFYGYTF. DNA for the CDR3: TGTGCCAGCAGCTCGGACGGATTCTATGGCTACACCTTC.